This is a list of T cell receptor beta chains from one sample in a study of cytomegalovirus exposure and HLA in healthy donors. TCRdb's copy holds only in-frame clones and misses some; the assay was immunoSEQ multiplex PCR. This table has roughly 120,000 clones, approximately 90% appearing once. Sequencing was carried out using PBMCs. Receptors were obtained from a man in his late teens or twenties in good health and CMV-seronegative. The conserved cysteine and the conserved F or W are not part of the CDR3 here.

cdr3_length v_call cdr3_aa
12 TRBV11-3 ASSDGGRSYEQY
11 TRBV28 ASSLLGGQPQH
12 TRBV9 ASSARQGIYEQY
13 TRBV19 ASSIGRRGNQPQH
13 TRBV5-4 ASSLGQSLGGEQY
12 TRBV5-1 ASSQVLRTYEQY
13 TRBV5-1 ASSTTGEIYNEQF
14 TRBV6-6 ASIGQGFYSNQPQH
14 TRBV18 ASSPWSGTMNTEAF
11 TRBV6-5 AAGEVPRDEQF
11 TRBV11-3 ASSPPGRRPLD